One sample yielded the 20 T cell receptor beta chains listed below, sequenced in a study of blood T cell repertoires in COVID-19. This table comes from immunoSEQ multiplex PCR, and its TCRdb copy is limited to in-frame clones, with some not included. The data show over 350,000 clones, more than 75% seen once. Sequenced input: PBMCs or T cells enriched from blood (not recorded which). These TCRs come from a woman aged 45 to 65 who had recovered from COVID-19.

This clone was observed once. The chain carries TRBV27 and TRBJ1-5, with 7 positions matching TRBD1. V was pared by 5 bases and J by 3 bases, with 13 bases of the junction left unmatched. This CDR3 spans 17 amino acids. Germline CDR1 MNHEY, CDR2 SMNVEV (reference sequence). As DNA, the CDR3 is TGTGCCAGCAGTAACTGGAGGGACAGAAGAAACAATCAGCCCCAGCATTTT. Translating gives CASSNWRDRRNNQPQHF.

The genes are TRBV6-5 and TRBJ2-7; no definite D call. Germline V CDR1 and CDR2: MNHEY, SVGAGI. The ends were cut back, 5 bases at V and 0 bases at J, with 5 bases in the middle. This CDR3 spans 12 amino acids. The chain's CDR3 is CASSSYSYEQYF. CDR3 DNA sequence: TGTGCCAGCAGTAGCTACTCCTACGAGCAGTACTTC.

The chain uses TRBV28 and TRBJ2-7, with TRBD1 identical over 8 bases. CDR3 length: 17 amino acids. The V segment lost 3 bases and the J segment 5 bases; nucleotides outside the gene matches: 15. Per germline, CDR1 MDHEN and CDR2 SYDVKM. The chain's CDR3 is CASSFTVRAGGFNEQYF. The CDR3 bases are TGTGCCAGCAGTTTCACCGTGCGGGCAGGGGGCTTCAACGAGCAGTACTTC.

This clone was counted only a few times. V and J are TRBV5-8 and TRBJ2-6; 10 bases line up with TRBD1. V dropped 4 bases and J dropped 2; count of bases not matched to a gene: 6. CDR3 length: 17 amino acids. Germline loops: CDR1 SGHTS, CDR2 YDEGEE. The CDR3 nucleotides are TGTGCCAGCAGCCCCTGGACAGGGGGAGCTGGGGCCAACGTCCTGACTTTC. Residues: CASSPWTGGAGANVLTF.

J is TRBJ1-5 and V is TRBV27; D might be TRBD1 (6 bases). The ends were cut back, 2 bases at V and 2 bases at J, with 16 bases in the middle. CDR1 and CDR2 (germline): MNHEY, SMNVEV (reference sequence). The CDR3 is 17 amino acids. CDR3: CASSLAGMTGGNQPQHF. For the CDR3, the DNA is TGTGCCAGCAGTTTAGCTGGTATGACAGGTGGCAATCAGCCCCAGCATTTT.

The V and J genes are TRBV14 and TRBJ2-2, with D possibly TRBD1 on 6 matching bases. Germline assignment: CDR1 SGHDN and CDR2 FVKESK. The CDR3 length is 14 residues. V lost 3 bases and J 9 bases, leaving 14 bases between the germline ends. The CDR3 is CASSQEDSRWELFF. The CDR3 nucleotides are TGTGCCAGCAGCCAGGAGGACAGTCGATGGGAGCTGTTTTTT.

The J gene is TRBJ2-1, the V gene TRBV18, with 7 bases lining up with TRBD1. Trimming cost V 3 bases and J 6 bases; bases outside gene matches: 5. Germline loops: CDR1 KGHSH, CDR2 LQKENI. The CDR3 has 14 amino acids. CDR3 in amino acids: CASSPGQPFNEQFF. In DNA, the CDR3 is TGTGCCAGCTCACCGGGACAGCCCTTCAATGAGCAGTTCTTC.

This chain joins TRBV7-6 and TRBJ1-5, with D unclear. Germline V gene sequence: CDR1 SGHVS, CDR2 FNYEAQ. V lost 1 base to trimming and J lost 4 bases, with 11 bases between them. CDR3 length: 15 amino acids. The CDR3 sequence: CASSLDPGRNQPQHF. The DNA of the CDR3 is TGTGCCAGCAGCTTAGACCCGGGAAGAAATCAGCCCCAGCATTTT.

This chain connects TRBV7-8 to TRBJ2-7, with a weak D call TRBD2 (5 bases). CDR1 SGHVS and CDR2 FQNEAQ come from the germline V gene. V dropped 3 bases and J dropped 2 bases, with 14 bases sitting between them. This CDR3 region has 15 residues. The CDR3: CASSFGAVRTYEQYF. The DNA for the CDR3 is TGTGCCAGCAGCTTTGGAGCGGTCCGAACCTACGAGCAGTACTTC.

This sequence joins TRBV10-3 and TRBJ1-2; 8 bases map to TRBD1. Germline CDR1 and CDR2: ENHRY and SYGVKD. After removal of 4 bases from V and 5 bases from J, the junction contained 9 bases not matched to a gene. This CDR3 region has 15 residues. This CDR3 reads CAISATGGFVYGYTF. CDR3 DNA: TGTGCCATCAGTGCCACAGGGGGGTTTGTATATGGCTACACCTTC.

The chain is built from TRBV9 and TRBJ2-2; TRBD2 agrees at 8 bases. V dropped 9 bases and J dropped 6; count of bases not matched to a gene: 10. Germline V gene lookup returns CDR1 SGDLS and CDR2 YYNGEE. The CDR3 is made up of 14 amino acids. The CDR3 DNA sequence: TGTGCCAAAGGGACTAGAGTTTCTGCCGGGGAGCTGTTTTTT. It is translated as CAKGTRVSAGELFF.

The chain uses TRBV5-1 and TRBJ2-3; no firm D call. This CDR3 has 14 residues. With 0 bases removed from V and 11 bases from J, the gap between germline ends came to 16 bases. Per germline, CDR1 SGHRS and CDR2 YFSETQ. The CDR3 loop is CASSLGETRSGQYF. In nucleotides, the CDR3 is TGCGCCAGCAGCTTGGGCGAGACGAGGTCTGGGCAGTATTTT.

V usage is TRBV7-9 and J usage is TRBJ2-1; 8 nucleotides match TRBD1. The germline gives CDR1 SEHNR, CDR2 FQNEAQ (reference sequence). V lost 5 bases and J lost 4; bases outside the gene matches: 4. The CDR3 length is 14 residues. The CDR3 DNA reads TGTGCCAGCAGCGAAGGGACAGGTTACAATGAGCAGTTCTTC. It codes for CASSEGTGYNEQFF.

The rearrangement joins TRBV19 to TRBJ1-2; 9 bases map to TRBD1. CDR3 length: 14 residues. Germline CDR1 and CDR2: LNHDA and SQIVND (reference sequence). V gave up 4 bases and J gave up 3 bases; unmatched junction bases: 3. CDR3 in DNA: TGTGCCAGTAGTAACACAGGGGGCCACTATGGCTACACCTTC. Amino acids: CASSNTGGHYGYTF. The whole variable domain, filled in from reference TRBV19 and TRBJ1-2, reads DGGITQSPKYLFRKEGQNVTLSCEQNLNHDAMYWYRQDPGQGLRLIYYSQIVNDFQKGDIAEGYSVSREKKESFPLTVTSAQKNPTAFYLCASSNTGGHYGYTFGSGTRLTVV.

The V and J genes are TRBV21-1 and TRBJ1-1; TRBD1 is the table's D call and was not checked against the DNA. TRBV21-1 is a documented pseudogene. The length of the CDR3 is 19 residues. The CDR3 nucleotides read TGTGCCAGCAGCAAAGGGGGATTTGGGGGCGAATGTATGAACACTGAAGCTTTCTTT. Translating gives CASSKGGFGGECMNTEAFF.

The chain joins TRBV6-1 to TRBJ2-7; maybe TRBD2 (5 bases). The germline CDR1 and CDR2 sequences are MNHNS and SASEGT. The CDR3 totals 12 residues. Trimming cost V 1 base and J 6 bases, with 7 bases left between them. This CDR3 reads CASSEVGVEQYF. CDR3 coding DNA: TGTGCCAGCAGTGAAGTCGGGGTCGAGCAGTACTTC.

This clone was counted a single time. The chain joins TRBV5-1 to TRBJ1-3, with D hard to call. Germline V gene sequence: CDR1 SGHRS, CDR2 YFSETQ. The CDR3 runs to 14 residues. V lost 0 bases, J lost 7 bases, and 11 bases lay in between. CDR3 nucleotides: TGCGCCAGCAGCTTGGGACCTACAGAGAACACCATATATTTT. As protein: CASSLGPTENTIYF. Together with reference TRBV5-1 and TRBJ1-3, the CDR3 gives the full variable domain: KAGVTQTPRYLIKTRGQQVTLSCSPISGHRSVSWYQQTPGQGLQFLFEYFSETQRNKGNFPGRFSGRQFSNSRSEMNVSTLELGDSALYLCASSLGPTENTIYFGEGSWLTVV.

J is TRBJ2-7 and V is TRBV28; 10 bases map to TRBD2. Germline V gene data show CDR1 as MDHEN and CDR2 as SYDVKM. The CDR3 runs to 17 residues. V lost 6 bases to trimming and J lost 2 bases; unmatched junction nucleotides: 13. CDR3 residues: CASSPPYPGLAAYEQYF. The CDR3 DNA reads as TGTGCCAGCAGCCCCCCGTACCCCGGACTAGCGGCCTACGAGCAGTACTTC.

The chain is built from TRBV28 and TRBJ2-1; TRBD1 is a possible D gene (6 bases). The CDR3 has 15 residues. The ends were cut back, 6 bases at V and 0 bases at J, with 12 bases in the middle. The germline V gene encodes CDR1 MDHEN and CDR2 SYDVKM. CDR3 protein: CASRVPGVSYNEQFF. Here the CDR3 DNA reads TGTGCCAGCAGGGTACCAGGGGTCTCCTACAATGAGCAGTTCTTC.

The gene calls are TRBV7-9 and TRBJ2-1, with TRBD2 identical over 7 bases. This CDR3 comprises 15 residues. J was trimmed by 1 base and V by 7 bases; bases with no gene match: 7. Germline CDR1 and CDR2: SEHNR and FQNEAQ (reference sequence). DNA for the CDR3: TGTGCCAGCACCGTTGGCGGGGGTTCCTACAATGAGCAGTTCTTC. This sequence encodes CASTVGGGSYNEQFF.